This T cell receptor (beta chain) appears in the sequencing data of a study of OX40 agonist ivuxolimab in advanced cancers. Looking at the study overall: Patient treatment consisted of intravenous ivuxolimab administration every 2 weeks at 0.01 to 10 mg/kg.

Study observations and caveats: Clonal expansion was seen in CD4+ and CD8+ blood T cells by week 6 at 0.1 to 3.0 mg/kg. Researchers report that CD8+ T cells had, on average, more expanded clones than CD4+.

Blood draws occurred at baseline, cycle 4 day 1, and cycle 7 day 1. With regard to this clone: What it binds is unknown.

Germline V gives CDR1 MDHEN, CDR2 SYDVKM. V dropped 2 bases and J dropped 5 bases, with 19 bases sitting between them. The CDR3 has 17 residues. Produced via immunoSEQ multiplex PCR; TCRdb's table is partial and in-frame only. Among tens of thousands of clones listed, roughly 85% were seen once. Here the sequenced sample was CD4+ or CD8+ T cells sorted from blood, taken in a trial of the OX40 agonist ivuxolimab. The rearrangement links TRBV28 to TRBJ2-1, with D possibly matching TRBD1 (5 bases). The source of this sequence is an adult with an advanced solid tumor such as melanoma, head and neck, liver or kidney cancer. The CDR3 bases are TGTGCCAGCAGTTTACAGGCGGACAAGGTTTGGGACAATGAGCAGTTCTTC. As protein: CASSLQADKVWDNEQFF. Full variable domain (remainder filled in from reference TRBV28 and TRBJ2-1): DVKVTQSSRYLVKRTGEKVFLECVQDMDHENMFWYRQDPGLGLRLIYFSYDVKMKEKGDIPEGYSVSREKKERFSLILESASTNQTSMYLCASSLQADKVWDNEQFFGPGTRLTVL.